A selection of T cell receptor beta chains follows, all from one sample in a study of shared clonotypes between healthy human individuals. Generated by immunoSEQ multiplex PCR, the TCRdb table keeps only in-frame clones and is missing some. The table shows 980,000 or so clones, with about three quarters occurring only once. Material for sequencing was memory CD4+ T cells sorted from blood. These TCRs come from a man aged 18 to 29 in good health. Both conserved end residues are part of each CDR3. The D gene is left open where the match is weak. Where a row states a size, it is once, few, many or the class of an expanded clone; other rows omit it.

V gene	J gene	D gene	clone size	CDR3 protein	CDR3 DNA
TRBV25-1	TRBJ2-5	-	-	CASSDPRWGSETQYF	TGTGCCAGCAGTGACCCCCGGTGGGGGTCAGAGACCCAGTACTTC
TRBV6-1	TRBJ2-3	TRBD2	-	CASSGVAGAADTQYF	TGTGCCAGCAGTGGGGTAGCGGGAGCCGCAGATACGCAGTATTTT
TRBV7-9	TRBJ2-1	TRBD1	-	CASSDRDRGAKEQFF	TGTGCCAGCAGCGACCGGGACAGGGGGGCCAAGGAGCAGTTCTTC
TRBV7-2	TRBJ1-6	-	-	CASSLLYNSPLHF	TGTGCCAGCAGCTTACTGTACAATTCACCCCTCCACTTT
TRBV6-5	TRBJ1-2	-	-	CASSDGARGYGYTF	TGTGCCAGCAGTGACGGAGCCCGAGGGTACGGCTACACCTTC
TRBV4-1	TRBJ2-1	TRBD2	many	CASSQVDMGLASYNEQFF	TGCGCCAGCAGCCAAGTCGATATGGGACTAGCATCCTACAATGAGCAGTTCTTC
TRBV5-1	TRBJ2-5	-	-	CASSFPPEGEETQYF	TGCGCCAGCAGCTTCCCCCCAGAAGGGGAAGAGACCCAGTACTTC
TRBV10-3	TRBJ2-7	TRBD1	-	CAISGQGLQYF	TGTGCCATCAGTGGACAGGGTCTGCAGTACTTC
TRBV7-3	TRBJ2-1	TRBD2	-	CASSLAPSSGGYNEQFF	TGTGCCAGCAGCTTAGCCCCCTCTAGCGGGGGGTACAATGAGCAGTTCTTC
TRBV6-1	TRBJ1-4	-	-	CASKVSTNEKLFF	TGTGCCAGCAAGGTTTCAACTAATGAAAAACTGTTTTTT
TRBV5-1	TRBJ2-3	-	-	CASSPGPPAVADTQYF	TGCGCCAGCAGCCCCGGCCCCCCCGCGGTGGCAGATACGCAGTATTTT
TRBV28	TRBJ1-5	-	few	CASSFSGNQPQHF	TGTGCCAGCAGTTTTTCAGGCAATCAGCCCCAGCATTTT
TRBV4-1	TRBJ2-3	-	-	CASSQDTSVADTQYF	TGCGCCAGCAGCCAAGATACCAGCGTAGCAGATACGCAGTATTTT
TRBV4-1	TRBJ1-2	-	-	CASSQVERDGSYTF	TGCGCCAGCAGCCAAGTCGAGCGGGACGGTAGCTACACCTTC
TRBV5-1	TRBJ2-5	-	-	CASSLGRTSGEIWETQYF	TGCGCCAGCAGCTTGGGTCGAACTTCCGGGGAGATATGGGAGACCCAGTACTTC
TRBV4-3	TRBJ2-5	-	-	CASSQSLEGKTQYF	TGCGCCAGCAGCCAATCCCTGGAGGGAAAGACCCAGTACTTC
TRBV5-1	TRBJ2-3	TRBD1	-	CASSVGQDTDTQYF	TGCGCCAGCAGCGTGGGACAGGACACAGATACGCAGTATTTT
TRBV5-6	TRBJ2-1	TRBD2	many	CASSYLGGTSYNEQFF	TGTGCCAGCAGCTACCTGGGGGGGACTTCATACAATGAGCAGTTCTTC
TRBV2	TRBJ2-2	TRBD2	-	CASTLAGDTGELFF	TGTGCCAGCACCCTAGCGGGAGATACCGGGGAGCTGTTTTTT
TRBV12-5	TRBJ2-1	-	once	CASGQSYSGNEQFF	TGTGCTAGTGGGCAATCTTACTCTGGGAATGAGCAGTTCTTC